The clone carrying this TCR beta chain was seen only a few times. This sample was included in a study of T cells after yellow fever vaccination. Study-wide background: When fractions had low cell numbers, they were prepared with SMART-Seq v4 Ultra Low Input.

A universal primer site and UMIs were added as TCR cDNA was made by 5'RACE template switching. TCRdb reprocessed the 5' RACE reads via MiXCR and lists one record per CDR3 protein. The sample lists more than 300,000 distinct CDR3 sequences; about 11% were seen once. In germline, CDR1 is LGHNA, CDR2 YSLEER. The V end was cut by 3 bases, the J end by 3 bases, with 20 bases between. This CDR3 region has 17 residues. The input for sequencing was CD4+ T cells sorted from PBMCs, taken 45 days after the yellow fever booster vaccination. The chain has TRBV4-3 and TRBJ2-5; a possible D gene is TRBD1 (6 bases). This clonotype was sampled from a man aged 18 to 29 who received the YFV17D yellow fever vaccine. CDR3 residues: CASSQDPGPQGKETQYF. For the CDR3, the DNA is TGCGCCAGCAGCCAGGATCCGGGGCCTCAGGGGAAAGAGACCCAGTACTTC.